Sequencing of this T cell receptor (beta chain) was carried out in a study of monozygotic twins with inflammatory bowel disease. TCRdb re-called the 5' RACE reads; one entry per CDR3 protein, DNA not given. This sample's table reports over 150,000 distinct CDR3 sequences. Sequenced sample: blood. This TCR derives from a human donor with ulcerative colitis or Crohn's disease, or a healthy co-twin of an affected twin (not recorded which).

CDR3 loop: CAISEQGENYGYTF. This sequence joins TRBV10-3 and TRBJ1-2; TCRdb's assignment of TRBD1 cannot be checked, as there is no DNA. Per germline, CDR1 ENHRY and CDR2 SYGVKD. This CDR3 contains 14 residues.